The 11 T cell receptor beta chains presented below share a single source sample, sequenced in a study of blood T cell repertoires in COVID-19 (dated by TCRdb to 2019 to 2021). Libraries were constructed by the immunoSEQ multiplex PCR assay. In its TCRdb copy, this immuneACCESS table keeps in-frame sequences only and misses some clones. Where compared with another copy, unresolved V genes explain less than half of these, and the others have no known cause. The sample records tens of thousands of clones, 82% of which are singletons. In total, the top ten clones hold roughly 4% of the sample. Specimen: peripheral blood. These receptors came from a woman aged 55 to 70 with acute or convalescent COVID-19.

The CDR3 nucleotides are TGTGCCAGCTCACGGGTTGACAGGGTAACCTACAATGAGCAGTTCTTC. As protein: CASSRVDRVTYNEQFF. This chain joins TRBV18 and TRBJ2-1, with 7 bases aligning to TRBD1. The V gene end was trimmed by 4 bases and the J gene end by 2 bases; junction bases not matched to a gene: 8. This CDR3 region has 16 residues. In germline, CDR1 is KGHSH, CDR2 LQKENI.

The CDR3 region is CASSRQTGYEQYF. CDR3 nucleotide sequence: TGTGCCAGCAGTCGACAGACAGGGTACGAGCAGTACTTC. This sequence joins TRBV12-3 or TRBV12-4 and TRBJ2-7, with 7 bases identical to TRBD1. The CDR3 is made up of 13 amino acids. After removal of 5 bases from V and 4 bases from J, the junction contained 5 bases not matched to a gene.

The V call is TRBV2, the J call TRBJ1-4; D gene ambiguous. This CDR3 contains 14 residues. Germline-derived CDR1 and CDR2 are SNHLY and FYNNEI. V lost 6 bases, J lost 0 bases, and 8 bases lay in between. CDR3: CASSRMATNEKLFF. In nucleotides, the CDR3 is TGTGCCAGCAGCAGGATGGCAACTAATGAAAAACTGTTTTTT.

This chain uses TRBV5-6 with TRBJ1-3, with D possibly being TRBD1 (6 bases). V was cut by 4 bases and J by 2 bases, with 10 bases left in between. Germline assignment: CDR1 SGHDT and CDR2 YYEEEE. The CDR3 consists of 14 residues. Written as DNA, the CDR3 is TGTGCCAGCAGCGGAGACAGGACTGGAAACACCATATATTTT. Translating it yields CASSGDRTGNTIYF.

V usage is TRBV9 and J usage is TRBJ2-7; 11 nucleotides match TRBD2. V dropped 3 bases and J dropped 3; count of bases not matched to a gene: 5. This CDR3 contains 15 residues. Germline lookup yields CDR1 SGDLS and CDR2 YYNGEE. In DNA, the CDR3 is TGTGCCAGCAGCGCCACTAGCGGGAGTTTCTACGAGCAGTACTTC. Protein: CASSATSGSFYEQYF.

J is TRBJ1-2 and V is TRBV28, with a possible D match to TRBD1 (6 bases). Germline assignment: CDR1 MDHEN and CDR2 SYDVKM. The CDR3 consists of 14 residues. Trimming stripped 9 bases from V and 3 bases from J, with 17 bases between. The CDR3 spells CASGGGTVHYGYTF. The CDR3 coding sequence is TGTGCCAGTGGGGGGGGCACTGTTCACTATGGCTACACCTTC.

This chain uses TRBV7-8 with TRBJ2-6; 8 bases match TRBD1. The CDR3 is 18 residues long. V was pared by 5 bases and J by 0 bases, with 9 bases of the junction left unmatched. The germline CDR1 and CDR2 sequences are SGHVS and FQNEAQ. This CDR3 reads CASSPRGTGNSGANVLTF. The CDR3 nucleotides are TGTGCCAGCAGCCCTAGGGGGACAGGTAACTCTGGGGCCAACGTCCTGACTTTC. The whole variable domain, filled in from reference TRBV7-8 and TRBJ2-6, reads GAGVSQSPRYKVAKRGQDVALRCDPISGHVSLFWYQQALGQGPEFLTYFQNEAQLDKSGLPSDRFFAERPEGSVSTLKIQRTQQEDSAVYLCASSPRGTGNSGANVLTFGAGSRLTVL.

The chain couples TRBV21-1 to TRBJ1-1. TRBV21-1 is a known pseudogene. The CDR3 consists of 19 residues. This chain's CDR3 is CASSQPSGGARCLNTEAFF. The CDR3 DNA reads TGTGCCAGCAGTCAGCCGTCGGGGGGCGCGAGGTGTTTGAACACTGAAGCTTTCTTT.

V and J are TRBV18 and TRBJ2-3; 9 nucleotides align to TRBD1. Germline CDR1 and CDR2: KGHSH and LQKENI. The CDR3 covers 15 residues. The V segment lost 3 bases and the J segment 0 bases; nucleotides outside the gene matches: 1. In DNA, the CDR3 is TGTGCCAGCTCACCGGACAGGGGAAGCACAGATACGCAGTATTTT. Its protein is CASSPDRGSTDTQYF.

This chain links TRBV30 with TRBJ2-7; possible D gene TRBD1, 5 bases. This CDR3 region has 13 residues. Germline V CDR1 and CDR2: GTSNPN, SVGIG (reference sequence). Deletions cut 3 bases from V and 2 bases from J, with 11 bases between. CDR3 sequence: CAWSLGRAYEQYF. The CDR3 coding sequence is TGTGCCTGGAGCCTTGGCAGGGCCTACGAGCAGTACTTC.

This chain connects TRBV4-1 to TRBJ1-1, with a tentative D call TRBD1 (5 bases). V lost 3 bases and J lost 3, with 17 bases in between. CDR1 MGHRA and CDR2 YSYEKL come from the germline V gene. The CDR3 runs 16 residues. The CDR3 bases are TGCGCCAGCAGCCACTTAGGACGAACAGGATACACTGAAGCTTTCTTT. Translating gives CASSHLGRTGYTEAFF.